Listed below are T cell receptor beta chains from one sample, sequenced in a study of blood T cell repertoires in COVID-19. The data were produced by immunoSEQ multiplex PCR, yet TCRdb's version contains in-frame clones alone and is incomplete. The sample lists about 35,000 clones; 75% to 90% were seen once. The sequenced sample was peripheral blood. These receptors were taken from a man between 60 and 75 years old with active or convalescent COVID-19. CDR3s leave out the opening cysteine and the closing phenylalanine or tryptophan. Fields, in order: V gene, D gene, clone size, CDR3 protein. A D gene is named only where the DNA matches it firmly. Size is stated for part of the rows, as once, few or many counts, or as a class when the clone is expanded.

V: TRBV6-1
D: TRBD1
size: -
CDR3: ASSEKGGGVSNQPQH

V: TRBV28
D: -
size: -
CDR3: ASSSSGSSYNSPLH

V: TRBV28
D: -
size: -
CDR3: ASDSSGNTIY

V: TRBV6-2/TRBV6-3
D: -
size: -
CDR3: ASSLVRGYGYT

V: TRBV7-6
D: -
size: few
CDR3: ASSLGGYRATDTQY

V: TRBV15
D: -
size: -
CDR3: ATSRDTGFVGGTGELF

V: TRBV28
D: TRBD1
size: once
CDR3: ASSLLQGASPLH

V: TRBV18
D: -
size: -
CDR3: ASSPGRAVEAF

V: TRBV3-1/TRBV3-2
D: TRBD1
size: -
CDR3: ASSQVGTGDYGYT

V: TRBV15
D: TRBD2
size: -
CDR3: ATSRDRTGGSYNEQF

V: TRBV19
D: TRBD2
size: -
CDR3: ASSISGRNYNEQF

V: TRBV27
D: TRBD2
size: -
CDR3: ASSLVAGGETQY

V: TRBV5-1
D: -
size: -
CDR3: ASSLDRGNEQF

V: TRBV6-6
D: -
size: -
CDR3: ASSPLAPDTQY

V: TRBV6-1
D: TRBD2
size: -
CDR3: ASSESSGRAFGELF

V: TRBV30
D: TRBD1
size: -
CDR3: AWTTTGTENSPLH

V: TRBV11-2
D: -
size: -
CDR3: ASSPPGGHRGNTIY

V: TRBV9
D: -
size: -
CDR3: ASSVGGGSETQY

V: TRBV27
D: TRBD1
size: -
CDR3: ASSLTDRAQETQY

V: TRBV5-6
D: -
size: -
CDR3: ASSLLRNNEQF

V: TRBV10-3
D: TRBD1
size: -
CDR3: AISPDRGGTEAF

V: TRBV29-1
D: TRBD1
size: once
CDR3: SPTKTGKDGELF

V: TRBV6-2/TRBV6-3
D: -
size: -
CDR3: ASSGRGLDSNQPQH

V: TRBV5-1
D: TRBD2
size: -
CDR3: ASSLTSGAQGVNEQF

V: TRBV27
D: -
size: -
CDR3: ASSWGEKETQY

V: TRBV19
D: TRBD2
size: -
CDR3: ASSIDRQGGYNEQF

V: TRBV19
D: TRBD1
size: -
CDR3: ASRRDRGTGELF

V: TRBV6-2/TRBV6-3
D: -
size: -
CDR3: ASSYKEMSTGELF

V: TRBV27
D: -
size: -
CDR3: ASSHKLTGAGETQY

V: TRBV5-1
D: TRBD1
size: -
CDR3: ASSFLGTGGPNEQF

V: TRBV2
D: TRBD2
size: -
CDR3: ASSLAAISGANVLT

V: TRBV9
D: -
size: -
CDR3: ASSGPSPGDTQY

V: TRBV27
D: TRBD2
size: few
CDR3: ASSSHEGGLNTGELF

V: TRBV7-9
D: -
size: -
CDR3: ASSHARGQETQY

V: TRBV5-6
D: TRBD2
size: -
CDR3: ASSGRTSGNTDTQY

V: TRBV19
D: -
size: -
CDR3: ASSIIGGMNEQF

V: TRBV7-2
D: TRBD2
size: -
CDR3: ASSLGTSGRDTDTQY

V: TRBV4-1
D: TRBD1
size: -
CDR3: ASSQGQGYGYT

V: TRBV30
D: -
size: -
CDR3: AWSVRTAEGSQPQH

V: TRBV7-2
D: -
size: -
CDR3: ASSPARGNQPQH

V: TRBV6-4
D: -
size: -
CDR3: ASLLGHANYGYT

V: TRBV7-2
D: -
size: -
CDR3: ASSPLPGRGTEAF

V: TRBV6-5
D: TRBD1
size: -
CDR3: ASRPGTGLGYT

V: TRBV19
D: -
size: -
CDR3: ASSISGEMETQY

V: TRBV30
D: -
size: -
CDR3: AWSVKGRNQPQH

V: TRBV4-2
D: TRBD1
size: once
CDR3: ASSIGQGLNTEAF

V: TRBV24-1
D: TRBD1
size: -
CDR3: ATSLLLVQGNYGYT

V: TRBV10-3
D: -
size: -
CDR3: AISERVPGSSGNTIY

V: TRBV5-1
D: TRBD2
size: -
CDR3: ASSSTTSGGYNEQF

V: TRBV27
D: TRBD1
size: -
CDR3: ASSTRQGGGYT

V: TRBV4-3
D: -
size: -
CDR3: ASSQEPTAGNEKLF

V: TRBV7-8
D: TRBD2
size: -
CDR3: ASSLSREVVDTQY

V: TRBV2
D: -
size: -
CDR3: ASSERSGLVEAF

V: TRBV27
D: -
size: -
CDR3: ASSAKTGLGGYT

V: TRBV5-1
D: -
size: -
CDR3: ASSLAGDFNQPQH

V: TRBV6-5
D: -
size: -
CDR3: ASSYGEQGGTEAF

V: TRBV3-1/TRBV3-2
D: TRBD1
size: -
CDR3: ASSQYPTGTGRKVLT